These 6 T cell receptor beta chains share one sample of origin, sequenced in a study of blood T cell repertoires in COVID-19. Data came from immunoSEQ multiplex PCR; TCRdb stores just in-frame clones and leaves some out. The sample holds 200,000 to 250,000 clones, roughly 90% seen once. The sample was peripheral blood. The receptor set was obtained from a man aged 55 to 70 with acute or convalescent COVID-19.

The chain employs TRBV28 and TRBJ1-1; D uncertain. Germline V gene sequence: CDR1 MDHEN, CDR2 SYDVKM. With 7 bases removed from V and 4 bases from J, the gap between germline ends came to 10 bases. The CDR3 length is 12 residues. The CDR3 DNA reads as TGTGCCAGCACCCCCGCGGGCACTGAAGCTTTCTTT. Translated: CASTPAGTEAFF.

The CDR3 loop reads CASSITGGGQPQHF. The CDR3 bases are TGTGCCAGTAGTATTACAGGGGGTGGCCAGCCCCAGCATTTT. The chain employs TRBV19 and TRBJ1-5; 8 bases line up with TRBD1. Germline CDR1 LNHDA, CDR2 SQIVND (reference sequence). This CDR3 has 14 residues. Trimming removed 3 bases from V and 7 bases from J; junction bases left unmatched: 5. Filled out from reference TRBV19 and TRBJ1-5, the complete variable domain reads DGGITQSPKYLFRKEGQNVTLSCEQNLNHDAMYWYRQDPGQGLRLIYYSQIVNDFQKGDIAEGYSVSREKKESFPLTVTSAQKNPTAFYLCASSITGGGQPQHFGDGTRLSIL.

This chain joins TRBV6-1 and TRBJ1-2, with D possibly being TRBD1 (6 bases). CDR1 and CDR2 (germline): MNHNS, SASEGT. The CDR3 has 16 residues. Deletions cut 8 bases from V and 6 bases from J, with 25 bases between. CDR3 residues: CASVEVDRGGLDGYTF. As DNA, the CDR3 is TGTGCCAGCGTTGAAGTCGACAGAGGGGGATTGGATGGCTACACCTTC.

Note on this clone: The junction does not match germline at one end; this may be a read error. Other DNA sequences from this sample encode an identical CDR3 as well. The V and J genes are TRBV6-5 and TRBJ2-1, with 7 positions matching TRBD1. The CDR3 extends over 13 amino acids. Per the germline V gene, CDR1 is MNHEY and CDR2 is SVGAGI. CDR3 in DNA: TGTGCTAGCAGGAAACAGGGGACGGATGAGCAGTTCTTC. Amino acids: CASRKQGTDEQFF.

With regard to this clone: Other nucleotide sequences from this sample produce the same CDR3. The CDR3 sequence: CASSYARGYGYTF. For the CDR3, the DNA is TGTGCCAGCAGTTACGCCAGGGGCTATGGCTACACCTTC. The chain recombines TRBV6-2 or TRBV6-3 with TRBJ1-2, with D possibly matching TRBD1 (6 bases). The CDR3 loop spans 13 amino acids. V gave up 2 bases and J gave up 4 bases, with 8 bases separating them. Germline CDR1 reads MNHEY; CDR2 reads SVGEGT.

The rearrangement links TRBV30 to TRBJ2-7; 7 bases line up with TRBD2. The germline gives CDR1 GTSNPN, CDR2 SVGIG (reference sequence). Losses at the gene ends were 3 bases for V and 4 bases for J; bases not matched to a gene: 12. The CDR3 length is 15 residues. This CDR3 reads CAWSYFGLEGYEQYF. CDR3 in DNA: TGTGCCTGGAGCTACTTTGGACTAGAGGGTTACGAGCAGTACTTC.